The text below deals with one T cell receptor beta chain. These data are taken from a study of blood T cell repertoires in COVID-19. TCRdb keeps only in-frame clones here, not all; method: immunoSEQ multiplex PCR. The table shows 60,000 to 90,000 clones, with approximately 90% occurring only once. CDR1 SGHRS and CDR2 YFSETQ come from the germline V gene. The CDR3 consists of 16 residues. V was cut by 4 bases and J by 0 bases, with 14 bases left in between. The V and J genes are TRBV5-1 and TRBJ1-3, with a possible D match to TRBD1 (5 bases). Sequencing used peripheral blood. The source of this sequence is an elderly woman with acute or convalescent COVID-19. In nucleotides, the CDR3 is TGCGCCAGCAGCCACGACAGACCATTCTCTGGAAACACCATATATTTT. Protein: CASSHDRPFSGNTIYF.